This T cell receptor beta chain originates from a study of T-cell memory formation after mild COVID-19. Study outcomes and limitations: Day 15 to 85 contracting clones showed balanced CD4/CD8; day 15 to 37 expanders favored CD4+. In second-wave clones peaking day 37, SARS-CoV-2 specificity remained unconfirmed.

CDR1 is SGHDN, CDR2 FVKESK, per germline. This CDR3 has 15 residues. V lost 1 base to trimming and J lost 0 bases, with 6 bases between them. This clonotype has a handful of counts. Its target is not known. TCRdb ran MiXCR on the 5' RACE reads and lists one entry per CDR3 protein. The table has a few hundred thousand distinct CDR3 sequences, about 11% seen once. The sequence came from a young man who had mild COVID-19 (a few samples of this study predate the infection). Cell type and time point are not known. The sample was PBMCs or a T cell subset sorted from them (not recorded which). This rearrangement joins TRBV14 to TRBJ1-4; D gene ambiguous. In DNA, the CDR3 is TGTGCCAGCAGCCAAGGACCAACAACTAATGAAAAACTGTTTTTT. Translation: CASSQGPTTNEKLFF.